This T cell receptor (beta chain) derives from a study of shared clonotypes between healthy human individuals. The ends were cut back, 3 bases at V and 4 bases at J, with 16 bases in the middle. The germline V gene has CDR1 SGDLS and CDR2 YYNGEE. The CDR3 loop spans 15 amino acids. Comments on this clone: Its antigen is not known.

Study-level points and caveats: The naive CD4 repertoires of a handful of donors were compared, and around 5% of clonotypes were shared.

Naive CD8 cells comprised CD45RO-negative, CCR7-positively selected cells, excluding terminally differentiated effector memory CD45RA+ cells. HIV-negative, healthy adults without recent acute infections or vaccinations were the donors. Using immunoSEQ multiplex PCR, the repertoire was profiled, and TCRdb retains in-frame clones only, with some absent. In the table there are hundreds of thousands of clones, 85% to 95% of which are singletons. The sample consisted of naive CD8+ T cells sorted from blood. The chain uses TRBV9 and TRBJ1-2, with D tentatively TRBD1 (5 bases). This receptor was taken from a woman aged 25 to 45 in good health. CDR3: CASSGSREFGYGYTF. The CDR3, as DNA: TGTGCCAGCAGCGGATCCAGGGAGTTCGGCTATGGCTACACCTTC.